This record concerns one T cell receptor beta chain sequence. Its antigen specificity is not known. Base qualities were left out, and no much larger clone turns up one base away. Other nucleotide sequences in the sample specify the same CDR3. The data are from a study of radiation and T cells in renal cell carcinoma (dated by TCRdb to between 2020 and 2021). Concerning the study at large: Samples were obtained from a clinical trial, in which 15 Gy stereotactic body radiation therapy was delivered to primary renal cell carcinomas and nephrectomy was performed 4 weeks later. A total of roughly 53 samples underwent TCR beta sequencing, made up of some 26 tumors and approximately 27 peripheral blood samples. Across all 50 or so samples, 3.5 million to 4.5 million unique CDR3 nucleotide sequences encoding roughly 2.7 million unique CDR3 amino acid sequences were identified. General findings and caveats noted by the study authors: Effects of radiation dose or scheduling on the TCR repertoire could not be addressed with the single-armed trial design. No pretreatment tumor biopsies were available, so the baseline intratumoral presence of clonotypes could not be determined. In blood, the top tumor clonotypes increased between baseline and 2 weeks post-radiation and then shrank by 4 weeks, which suggests that tumor-resident clones expanded only transiently. Changes in the blood repertoire were not tracked past 4 weeks after treatment.

TCR beta libraries were generated from genomic DNA with the immunoSEQ kit, following the manufacturer's recommendations. Library preparation used a first multiplex PCR with proprietary primers, then a second PCR adding unique barcodes, with bead cleanups after each round. A kit-provided positive control reaction and a negative control reaction were included in every sample batch. The final libraries underwent checking on an Agilent 4200 TapeStation D1000 ScreenTape, volumetric pooling, and quantification by qPCR. An Illumina NextSeq500 fitted with a MidOutput 150-cycle cartridge performed the sequencing, running 156 Read1 cycles and 15 Index1 cycles with the kit's custom primers. The pooled library was loaded at around 1 pM, and roughly 18% PhiX control was spiked in. The authors' pipeline ran thus. The vendor-processed data were analyzed in R, and a clonotype was defined as all T cells that share the same CDR3 nucleotide sequence. For clone abundance analyses, frequencies were normalized to the 10,000 most abundant clones in each sample. Public T cell clones, which averaged fewer than five per sample, were removed prior to analysis. A difference in abundance of at least 32-fold between compartments was used to define tumor-enriched and baseline blood-enriched clonotypes. A beta-binomial differential abundance model was used to identify clonotypes that were expanded or contracted between blood time points. Tumor-blood repertoire similarity was measured with the Baroni-Urbani and Buser coefficient, and group comparisons used two-tailed Wilcoxon tests in R. TCRdb re-hosts the immuneACCESS table, in-frame sequences only. Its copies lack some clones; in the studies checked, an unresolved V gene accounts for under half of them, and the cause for the rest is not known. V and J calls and clone size come straight from that table; D and trimming were deduced from the DNA. The sample table lists roughly 100,000 clones, around nine tenths of them with a count of one. The top ten clonotypes cover roughly 8% of the sample.

This sample's time point label indicates: baseline pretreatment blood. Taken with the paper, the label for treatment or condition translates to: 15 Gy SBRT to primary tumor, nephrectomy 4 weeks later. To follow tumor-enriched clonotypes, serial peripheral blood was collected from radiation-treated patients at baseline and at 2 weeks and 4 weeks after SBRT. Every patient had renal cell carcinoma of clear cell pathology. The QIAamp DNA Blood Mini Kit (Qiagen) was used to prepare genomic DNA for TCR sequencing. Samples were included in the analyses only if all quality control checks were passed. Trimming costs V 3 bases and J 1 base, and their ends lie 7 bases apart. The germline V gene yields SGHRS for CDR1 and YFSETQ for CDR2. The CDR3 goes from the cysteine to the phenylalanine over 14 residues. Only CDR3 DNA remains: 42 bases, in frame from the first base.

This specimen consisted of blood, obtained from a patient whose treatment included radiotherapy and nephrectomy. The receptor chain draws on TRBV5-1 and TRBJ2-2; possibly the D gene is TRBD1, per 6 matching bases. This clonotype was obtained from a man aged 50-60 years with renal cell carcinoma. The CDR3 amino acid sequence is: CASSSGQNTGELFF. Read as DNA, the sequence is TGCGCCAGCAGCTCGGGACAGAACACCGGGGAGCTGTTTTTT.